This T cell receptor beta chain was captured in a study of blood T cell repertoires in COVID-19. All recovered Cohort 3 donors got two negative PCRs, got clearance, or saw symptom resolution. Assay used: immunoSEQ multiplex PCR; TCRdb lists only in-frame clones, some missing. The sample gives roughly 400,000 clones, 80% to 90% of which show up once; 1% to 1.3% is in the top ten. Specimen: PBMCs or T cells enriched from blood (not recorded which). This receptor was taken from a man aged 25 to 45 who had recovered from COVID-19.

The CDR3 loop reads CASSLAVRANSGNTIYF. As DNA, the CDR3 is TGTGCCAGCAGCTTAGCGGTCAGGGCGAACTCTGGAAACACCATATATTTT. The genes are TRBV7-2 and TRBJ1-3; D possibly corresponds to TRBD1 (5 bases). The V end was cut by 0 bases, the J end by 0 bases, with 12 bases between. Germline V gives CDR1 SGHTA, CDR2 FQGNSA. The CDR3 is made up of 17 amino acids.